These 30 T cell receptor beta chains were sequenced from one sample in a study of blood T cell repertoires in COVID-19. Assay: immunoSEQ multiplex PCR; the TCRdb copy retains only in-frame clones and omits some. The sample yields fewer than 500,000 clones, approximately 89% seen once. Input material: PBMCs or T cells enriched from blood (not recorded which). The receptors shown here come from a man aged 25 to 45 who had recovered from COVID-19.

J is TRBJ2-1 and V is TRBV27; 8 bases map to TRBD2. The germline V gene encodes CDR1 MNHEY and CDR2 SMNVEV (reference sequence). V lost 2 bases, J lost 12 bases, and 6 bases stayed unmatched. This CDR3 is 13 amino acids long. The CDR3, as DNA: TGTGCCAGCAGTTTAATTGCGGGGGGCCTGCAGTTCTTC. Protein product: CASSLIAGGLQFF.

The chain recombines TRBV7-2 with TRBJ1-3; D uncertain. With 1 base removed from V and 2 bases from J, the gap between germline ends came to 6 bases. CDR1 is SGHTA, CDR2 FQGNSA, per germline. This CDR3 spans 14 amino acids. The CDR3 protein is CASSLDWPGNTIYF. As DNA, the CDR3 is TGTGCCAGCAGCTTAGATTGGCCTGGAAACACCATATATTTT.

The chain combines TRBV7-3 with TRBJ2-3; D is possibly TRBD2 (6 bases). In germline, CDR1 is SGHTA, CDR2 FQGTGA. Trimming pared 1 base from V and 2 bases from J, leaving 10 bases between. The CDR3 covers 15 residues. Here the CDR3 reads CASSLSGAITDTQYF. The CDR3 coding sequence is TGTGCCAGCAGCTTAAGCGGGGCGATCACAGATACGCAGTATTTT.

Written as DNA, the CDR3 is TGCGCCAGCAGCCCTCAACTGCCCTACGAGCAGTACTTC. Amino acid sequence: CASSPQLPYEQYF. The chain recombines TRBV4-1 with TRBJ2-7; D gene uncertain. The V end lost 4 bases, the J end lost 2 bases, and 9 bases lay between the germline ends. CDR3 length: 13 amino acids. Per germline, CDR1 MGHRA and CDR2 YSYEKL.

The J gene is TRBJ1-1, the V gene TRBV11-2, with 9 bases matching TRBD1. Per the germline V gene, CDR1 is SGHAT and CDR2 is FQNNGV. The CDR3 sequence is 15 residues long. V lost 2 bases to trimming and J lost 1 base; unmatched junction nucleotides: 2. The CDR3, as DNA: TGTGCCAGCAGCTTATGGGGACAGGGGAACACTGAAGCTTTCTTT. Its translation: CASSLWGQGNTEAFF.

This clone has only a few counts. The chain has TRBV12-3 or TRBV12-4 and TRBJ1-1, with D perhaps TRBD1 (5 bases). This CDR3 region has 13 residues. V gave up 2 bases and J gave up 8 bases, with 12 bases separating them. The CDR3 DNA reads TGTGCCAGCAGTTTATCTGGGGCCAAAGAAGCTTTCTTT. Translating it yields CASSLSGAKEAFF.

The chain's CDR3 is CASSRPRAGGGELFF. Here the CDR3 DNA reads TGTGCCAGCAGCCGTCCCCGGGCGGGGGGCGGGGAGCTGTTTTTT. This chain connects TRBV6-5 to TRBJ2-2; TRBD2 aligns across 8 bases. The CDR3 runs 15 residues. CDR1 and CDR2 from the germline V gene are MNHEY and SVGAGI. V lost 6 bases, J lost 7 bases, and 10 bases stayed unmatched.

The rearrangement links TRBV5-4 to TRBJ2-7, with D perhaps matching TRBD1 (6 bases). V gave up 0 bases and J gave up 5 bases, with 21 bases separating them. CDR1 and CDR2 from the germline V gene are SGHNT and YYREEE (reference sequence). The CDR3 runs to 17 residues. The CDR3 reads CASSLAFNQRGHNEQYF. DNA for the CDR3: TGTGCCAGCAGCTTGGCCTTTAACCAACGGGGACACAACGAGCAGTACTTC.

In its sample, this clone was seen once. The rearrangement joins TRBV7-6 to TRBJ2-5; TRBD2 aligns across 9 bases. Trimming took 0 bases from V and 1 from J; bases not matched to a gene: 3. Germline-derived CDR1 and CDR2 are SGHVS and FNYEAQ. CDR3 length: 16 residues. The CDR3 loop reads CASSLAGTSFQETQYF. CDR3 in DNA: TGTGCCAGCAGCTTAGCGGGGACTAGCTTCCAAGAGACCCAGTACTTC.

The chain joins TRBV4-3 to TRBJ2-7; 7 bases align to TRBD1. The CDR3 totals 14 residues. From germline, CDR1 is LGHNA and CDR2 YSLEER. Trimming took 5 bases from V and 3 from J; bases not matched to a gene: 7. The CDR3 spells CASSTRTGDYEQYF. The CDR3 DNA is TGCGCCAGCAGCACCCGGACAGGAGACTACGAGCAGTACTTC.

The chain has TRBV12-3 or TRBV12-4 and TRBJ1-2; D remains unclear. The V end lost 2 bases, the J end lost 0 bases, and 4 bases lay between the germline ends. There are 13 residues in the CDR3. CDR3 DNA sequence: TGTGCCAGCAGTTTAACACCTAACTATGGCTACACCTTC. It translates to CASSLTPNYGYTF.

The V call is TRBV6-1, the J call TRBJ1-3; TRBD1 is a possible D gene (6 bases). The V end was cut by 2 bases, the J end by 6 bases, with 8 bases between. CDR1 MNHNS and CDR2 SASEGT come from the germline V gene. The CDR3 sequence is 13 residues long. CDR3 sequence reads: CASSEHRENTIYF. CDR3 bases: TGTGCCAGCAGTGAACACAGGGAAAACACCATATATTTT.

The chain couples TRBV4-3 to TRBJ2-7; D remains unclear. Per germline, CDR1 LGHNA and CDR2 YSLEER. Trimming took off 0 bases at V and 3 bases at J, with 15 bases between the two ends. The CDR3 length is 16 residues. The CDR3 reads CASSQEYETYGYEQYF. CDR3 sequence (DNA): TGCGCCAGCAGCCAAGAATATGAGACATACGGCTACGAGCAGTACTTC.

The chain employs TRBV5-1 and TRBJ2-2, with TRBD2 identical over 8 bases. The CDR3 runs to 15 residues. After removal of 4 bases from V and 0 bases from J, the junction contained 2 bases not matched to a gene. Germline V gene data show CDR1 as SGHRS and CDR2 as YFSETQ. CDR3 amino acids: CASSKTSANTGELFF. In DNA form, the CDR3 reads TGCGCCAGCAGCAAGACTAGCGCGAACACCGGGGAGCTGTTTTTT.

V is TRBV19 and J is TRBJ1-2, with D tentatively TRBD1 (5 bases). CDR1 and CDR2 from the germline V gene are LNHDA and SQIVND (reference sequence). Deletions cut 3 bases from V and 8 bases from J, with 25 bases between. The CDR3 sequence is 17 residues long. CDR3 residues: CASSILLGLSTSRGYTF. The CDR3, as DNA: TGTGCCAGTAGTATCCTCCTGGGGCTTTCCACCTCGAGAGGCTACACCTTC.

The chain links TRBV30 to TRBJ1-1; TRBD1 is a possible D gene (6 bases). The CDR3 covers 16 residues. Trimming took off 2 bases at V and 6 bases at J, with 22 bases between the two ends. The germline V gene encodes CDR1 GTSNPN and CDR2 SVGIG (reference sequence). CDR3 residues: CAWSPIGGYKNPEAFF. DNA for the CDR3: TGTGCCTGGAGTCCCATTGGGGGCTACAAGAATCCTGAAGCTTTCTTT.

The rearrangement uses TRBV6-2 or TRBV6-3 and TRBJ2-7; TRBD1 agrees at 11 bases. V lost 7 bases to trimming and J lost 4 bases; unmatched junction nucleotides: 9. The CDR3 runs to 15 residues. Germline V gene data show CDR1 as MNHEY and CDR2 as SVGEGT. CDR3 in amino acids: CASTPRTGGGYEQYF. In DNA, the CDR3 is TGTGCCAGCACCCCACGGACAGGGGGCGGGTACGAGCAGTACTTC.

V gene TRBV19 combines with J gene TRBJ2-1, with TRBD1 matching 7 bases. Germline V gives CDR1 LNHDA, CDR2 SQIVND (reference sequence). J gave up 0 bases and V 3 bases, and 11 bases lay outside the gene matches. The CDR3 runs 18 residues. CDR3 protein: CASSMEKGARSSYNEQFF. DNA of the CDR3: TGTGCCAGTAGTATGGAAAAGGGGGCAAGGAGCTCCTACAATGAGCAGTTCTTC.

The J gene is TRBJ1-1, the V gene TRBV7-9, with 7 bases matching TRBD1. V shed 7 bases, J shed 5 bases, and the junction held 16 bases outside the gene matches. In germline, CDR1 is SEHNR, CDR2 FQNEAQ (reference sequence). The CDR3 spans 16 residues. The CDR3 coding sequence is TGTGCCAGCACCTCTCCATCAGGGGGGCGCGAAACTGAAGCTTTCTTT. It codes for CASTSPSGGRETEAFF.

CDR3: CASSQVQETQYF. The CDR3 DNA follows: TGTGCCAGCAGCCAAGTACAAGAGACCCAGTACTTC. The chain recombines TRBV3-1 (or the pseudogene TRBV3-2) with TRBJ2-5; no definite D call. V lost 1 base and J 2 bases, leaving 2 bases between the germline ends. Germline assignment: CDR1 LGHDT and CDR2 YNNKEL (reference sequence). The CDR3 spans 12 residues.

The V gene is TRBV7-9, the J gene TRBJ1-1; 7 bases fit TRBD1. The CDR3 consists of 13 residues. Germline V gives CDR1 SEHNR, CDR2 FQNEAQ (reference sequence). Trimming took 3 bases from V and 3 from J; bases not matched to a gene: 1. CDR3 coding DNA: TGTGCCAGCAGCTTCGGGACAGACACTGAAGCTTTCTTT. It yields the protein CASSFGTDTEAFF. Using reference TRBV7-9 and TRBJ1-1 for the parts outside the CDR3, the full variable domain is DTGVSQNPRHKITKRGQNVTFRCDPISEHNRLYWYRQTLGQGPEFLTYFQNEAQLEKSRLLSDRFSAERPKGSFSTLEIQRTEQGDSAMYLCASSFGTDTEAFFGQGTRLTVV.

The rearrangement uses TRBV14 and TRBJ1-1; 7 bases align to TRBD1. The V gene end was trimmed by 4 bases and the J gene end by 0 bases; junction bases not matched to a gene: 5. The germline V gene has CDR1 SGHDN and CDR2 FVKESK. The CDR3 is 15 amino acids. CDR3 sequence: CASSLPGTVNTEAFF. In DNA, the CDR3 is TGTGCCAGCAGCCTACCCGGGACAGTGAACACTGAAGCTTTCTTT.

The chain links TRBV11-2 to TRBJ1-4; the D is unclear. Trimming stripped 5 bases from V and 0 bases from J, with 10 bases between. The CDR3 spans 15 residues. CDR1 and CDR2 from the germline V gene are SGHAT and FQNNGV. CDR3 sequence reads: CASSPRLTTNEKLFF. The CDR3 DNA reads TGTGCCAGCAGCCCCAGGCTAACAACTAATGAAAAACTGTTTTTT.

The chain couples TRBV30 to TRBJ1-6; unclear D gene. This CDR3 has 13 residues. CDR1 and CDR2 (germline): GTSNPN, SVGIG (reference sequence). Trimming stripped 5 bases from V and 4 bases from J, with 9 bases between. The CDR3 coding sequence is TGTGCCTGGGGACCTAGGTATAATTCACCCCTCCACTTT. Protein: CAWGPRYNSPLHF.

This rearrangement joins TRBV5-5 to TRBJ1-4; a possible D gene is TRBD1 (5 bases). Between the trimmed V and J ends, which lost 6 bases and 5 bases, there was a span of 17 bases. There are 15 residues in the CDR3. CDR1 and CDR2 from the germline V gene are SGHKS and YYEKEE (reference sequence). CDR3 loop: CASITLAGGNEKLFF. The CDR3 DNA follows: TGTGCCAGCATCACCTTGGCGGGGGGGAATGAAAAACTGTTTTTT.

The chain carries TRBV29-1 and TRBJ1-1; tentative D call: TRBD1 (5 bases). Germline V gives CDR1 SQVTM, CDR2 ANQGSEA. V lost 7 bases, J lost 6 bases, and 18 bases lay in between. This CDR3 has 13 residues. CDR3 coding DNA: TGCAGCGCTATGACAGTGGGGTTCGCTGAAGCTTTCTTT. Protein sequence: CSAMTVGFAEAFF.

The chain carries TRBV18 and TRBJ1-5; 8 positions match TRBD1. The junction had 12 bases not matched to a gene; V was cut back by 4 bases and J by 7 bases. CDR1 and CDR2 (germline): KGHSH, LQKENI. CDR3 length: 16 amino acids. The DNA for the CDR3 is TGTGCCAGCTCACTCTGGGACAGGAGCAGTGGGCAGCCCCAGCATTTT. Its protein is CASSLWDRSSGQPQHF.

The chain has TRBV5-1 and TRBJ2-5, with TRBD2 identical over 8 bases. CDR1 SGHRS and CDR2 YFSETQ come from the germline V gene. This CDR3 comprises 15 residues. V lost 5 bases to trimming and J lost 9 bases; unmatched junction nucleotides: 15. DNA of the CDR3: TGCGCCAGCAGAAAGTCAGCGGGGGACCGCAGGGCCCAGTACTTC. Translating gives CASRKSAGDRRAQYF. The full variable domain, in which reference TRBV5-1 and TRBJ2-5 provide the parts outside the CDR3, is KAGVTQTPRYLIKTRGQQVTLSCSPISGHRSVSWYQQTPGQGLQFLFEYFSETQRNKGNFPGRFSGRQFSNSRSEMNVSTLELGDSALYLCASRKSAGDRRAQYFGPGTRLLVL.

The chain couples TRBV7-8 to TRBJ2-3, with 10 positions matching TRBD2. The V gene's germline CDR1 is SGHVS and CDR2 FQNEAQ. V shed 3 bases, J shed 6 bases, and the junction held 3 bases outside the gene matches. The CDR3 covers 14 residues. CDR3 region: CASSFSGGMDTQYF. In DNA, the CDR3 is TGTGCCAGCAGCTTTAGCGGGGGGATGGATACGCAGTATTTT.

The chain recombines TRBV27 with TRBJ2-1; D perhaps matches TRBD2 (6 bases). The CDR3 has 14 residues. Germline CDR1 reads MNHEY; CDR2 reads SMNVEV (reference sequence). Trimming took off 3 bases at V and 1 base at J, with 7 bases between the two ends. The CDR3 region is CASSFRGSYNEQFF. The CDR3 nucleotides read TGTGCCAGCAGTTTTCGGGGGTCCTACAATGAGCAGTTCTTC.